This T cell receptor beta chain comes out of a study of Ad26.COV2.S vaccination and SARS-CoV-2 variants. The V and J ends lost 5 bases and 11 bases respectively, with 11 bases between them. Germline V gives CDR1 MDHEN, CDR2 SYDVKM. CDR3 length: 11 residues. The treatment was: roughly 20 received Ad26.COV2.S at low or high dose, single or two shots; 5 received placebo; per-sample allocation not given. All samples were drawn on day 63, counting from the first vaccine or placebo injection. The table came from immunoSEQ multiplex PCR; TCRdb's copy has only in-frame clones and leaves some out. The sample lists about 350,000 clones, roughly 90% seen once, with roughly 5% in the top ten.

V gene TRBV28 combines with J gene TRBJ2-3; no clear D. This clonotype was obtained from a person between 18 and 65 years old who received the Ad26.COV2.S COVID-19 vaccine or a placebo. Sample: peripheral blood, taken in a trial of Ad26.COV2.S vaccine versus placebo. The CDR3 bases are TGTGCCAGCAGTCGACCTATGAGGCAGTATTTT. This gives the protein CASSRPMRQYF.